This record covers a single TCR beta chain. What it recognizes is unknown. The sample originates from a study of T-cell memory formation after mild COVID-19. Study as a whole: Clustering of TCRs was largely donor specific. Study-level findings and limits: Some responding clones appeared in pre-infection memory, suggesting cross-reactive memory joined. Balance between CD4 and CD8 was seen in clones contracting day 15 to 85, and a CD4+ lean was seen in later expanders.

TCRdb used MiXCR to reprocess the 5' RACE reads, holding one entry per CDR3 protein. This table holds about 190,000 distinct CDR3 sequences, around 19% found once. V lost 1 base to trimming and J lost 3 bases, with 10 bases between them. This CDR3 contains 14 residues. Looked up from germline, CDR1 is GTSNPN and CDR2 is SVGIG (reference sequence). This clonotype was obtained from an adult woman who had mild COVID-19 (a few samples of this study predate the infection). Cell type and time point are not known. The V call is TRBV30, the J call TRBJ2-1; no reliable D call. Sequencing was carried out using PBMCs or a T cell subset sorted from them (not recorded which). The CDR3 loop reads CAWSGGNLYNEQFF. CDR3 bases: TGTGCCTGGAGTGGCGGAAACCTCTACAATGAGCAGTTCTTC.